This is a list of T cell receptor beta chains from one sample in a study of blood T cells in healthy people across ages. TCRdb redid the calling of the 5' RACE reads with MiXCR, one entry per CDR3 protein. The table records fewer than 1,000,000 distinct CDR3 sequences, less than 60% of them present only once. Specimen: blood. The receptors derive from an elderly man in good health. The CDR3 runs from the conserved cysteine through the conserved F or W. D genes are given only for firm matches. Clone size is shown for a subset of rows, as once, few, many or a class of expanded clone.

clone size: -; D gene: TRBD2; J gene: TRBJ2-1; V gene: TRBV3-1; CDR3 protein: CASSQVTSGSSWEQFF; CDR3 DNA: TGTGCCAGCAGCCAAGTAACTAGCGGGAGTTCGTGGGAGCAGTTCTTC
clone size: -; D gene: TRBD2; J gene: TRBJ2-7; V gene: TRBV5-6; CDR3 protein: CASSPSPEREGYEQYF; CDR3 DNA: TGTGCCAGCAGCCCTTCCCCCGAGCGGGAAGGTTACGAGCAGTACTTC
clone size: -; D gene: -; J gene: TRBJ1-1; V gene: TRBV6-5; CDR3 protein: CASSYRGLTEAFF; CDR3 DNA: TGTGCCAGCAGCTACCGGGGGCTCACTGAAGCTTTCTTT
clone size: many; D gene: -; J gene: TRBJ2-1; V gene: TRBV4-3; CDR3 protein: CASSQGGSPTYNEQFF; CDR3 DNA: TGCGCCAGCAGCCAAGGAGGGTCTCCGACCTACAATGAGCAGTTCTTC
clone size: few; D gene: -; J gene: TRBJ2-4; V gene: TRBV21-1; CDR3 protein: CASSNRQGYYARQNIQYF; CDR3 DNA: TGTGCCAGCAGCAACCGACAGGGGTACTACGCGCGGCAAAACATTCAGTACTTC
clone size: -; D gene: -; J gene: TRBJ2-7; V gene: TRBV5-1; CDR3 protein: CASSLVRDPYEQYF; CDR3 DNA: TGCGCCAGCAGCTTGGTCAGGGATCCTTACGAGCAGTACTTC
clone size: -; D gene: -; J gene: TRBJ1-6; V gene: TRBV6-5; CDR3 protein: CASSLGFHPNNSPLHF; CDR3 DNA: TGTGCCAGCAGTTTGGGATTCCACCCCAATAATTCACCCCTCCACTTT
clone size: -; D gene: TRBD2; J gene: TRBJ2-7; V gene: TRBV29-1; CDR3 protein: CSSLAGENEQYF; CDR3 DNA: TGCAGCTCTCTAGCGGGAGAAAACGAGCAGTACTTC
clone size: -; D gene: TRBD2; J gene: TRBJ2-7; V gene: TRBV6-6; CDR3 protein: CASSYRGAGGVYEQYF; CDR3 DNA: TGTGCCAGCAGTTACAGGGGCGCGGGGGGGGTCTACGAGCAGTACTTC
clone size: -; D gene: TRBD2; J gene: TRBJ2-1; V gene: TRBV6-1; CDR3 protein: CASSEARASGSGGEQFF; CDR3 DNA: TGTGCCAGCAGTGAAGCGAGGGCCAGCGGGAGTGGTGGTGAGCAGTTCTTC
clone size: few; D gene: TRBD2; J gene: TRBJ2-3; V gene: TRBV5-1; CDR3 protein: CASSYTSGTTDTQYF; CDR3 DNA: TGCGCCAGCAGCTACACTAGCGGGACAACAGATACGCAGTATTTT
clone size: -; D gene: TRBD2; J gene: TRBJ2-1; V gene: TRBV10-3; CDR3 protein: CAITSGKDAYNEQFF; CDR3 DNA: TGTGCCATCACTAGCGGGAAGGACGCCTACAATGAGCAGTTCTTC
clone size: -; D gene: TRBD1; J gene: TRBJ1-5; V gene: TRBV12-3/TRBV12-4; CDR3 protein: CASRRQGSNQPQHF; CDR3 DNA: TGTGCCAGCAGGAGACAGGGGAGCAATCAGCCCCAGCATTTT
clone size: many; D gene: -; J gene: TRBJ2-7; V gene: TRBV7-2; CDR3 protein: CASRPEGDYEQYF; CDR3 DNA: TGTGCCAGCAGACCCGAGGGCGACTACGAGCAGTACTTC
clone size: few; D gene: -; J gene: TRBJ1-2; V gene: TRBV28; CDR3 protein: CASSSTGRGGYTF; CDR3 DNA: TGTGCCAGCAGTTCTACAGGGAGAGGAGGCTACACCTTC
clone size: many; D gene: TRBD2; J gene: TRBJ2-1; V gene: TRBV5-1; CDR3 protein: CASSLKSGRDNEQFF; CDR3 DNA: TGCGCCAGCAGCTTGAAAAGCGGGAGGGACAATGAGCAGTTCTTC
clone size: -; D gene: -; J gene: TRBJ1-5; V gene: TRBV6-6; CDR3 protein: CASIKERQPDSNQPQHF; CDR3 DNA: TGTGCCAGCATAAAAGAGAGACAGCCTGATAGCAATCAGCCCCAGCATTTT
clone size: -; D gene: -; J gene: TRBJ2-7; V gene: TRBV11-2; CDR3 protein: CASSVPGSYEQYF; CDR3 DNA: TGTGCCAGCAGCGTTCCCGGTAGCTACGAGCAGTACTTC
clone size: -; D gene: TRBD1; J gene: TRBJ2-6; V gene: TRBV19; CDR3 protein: CASSSPPVRDRTGANVLTF; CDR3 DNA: TGTGCCAGTAGTAGCCCCCCCGTCCGGGACAGGACCGGGGCCAACGTCCTGACTTTC
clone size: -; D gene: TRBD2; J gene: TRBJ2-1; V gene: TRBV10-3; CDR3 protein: CAISESPGEGGEQFF; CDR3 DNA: TGTGCCATCAGTGAGTCCCCCGGGGAGGGTGGTGAGCAGTTCTTC
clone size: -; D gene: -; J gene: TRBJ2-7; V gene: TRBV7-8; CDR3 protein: CASSPRRRYEQYF; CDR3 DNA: TGTGCCAGCAGCCCAAGAAGGCGCTACGAGCAGTACTTC
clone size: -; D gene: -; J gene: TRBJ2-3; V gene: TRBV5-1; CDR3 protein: CASSFQGVVADTQYF; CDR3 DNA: TGCGCCAGCAGCTTTCAGGGAGTGGTGGCAGATACGCAGTATTTT
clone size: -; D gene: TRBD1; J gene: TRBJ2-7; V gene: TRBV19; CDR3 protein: CASSIRDRFREQYF; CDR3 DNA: TGTGCCAGTAGTATAAGGGACAGGTTCCGGGAGCAGTACTTC
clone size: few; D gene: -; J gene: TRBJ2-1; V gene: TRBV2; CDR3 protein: CASSTGRWDNEQFF; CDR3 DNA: TGTGCCAGCAGTACAGGGAGGTGGGACAATGAGCAGTTCTTC
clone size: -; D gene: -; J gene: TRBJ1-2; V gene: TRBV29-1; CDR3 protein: CSTLTGTLDGYTF; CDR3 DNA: TGCAGCACCCTCACAGGGACCTTAGATGGCTACACCTTC
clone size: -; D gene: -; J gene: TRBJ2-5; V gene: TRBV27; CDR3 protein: CASSLWASRETQYF; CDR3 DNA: TGTGCCAGCAGTTTATGGGCCTCGAGGGAGACCCAGTACTTC
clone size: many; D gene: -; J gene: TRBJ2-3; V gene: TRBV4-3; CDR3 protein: CASSQDDRTDTQYF; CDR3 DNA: TGCGCCAGCAGCCAAGATGACAGGACAGATACGCAGTATTTT
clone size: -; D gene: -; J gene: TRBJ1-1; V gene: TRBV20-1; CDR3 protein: CSARDLWGDTEAFF; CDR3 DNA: TGCAGTGCTAGAGATCTGTGGGGGGACACTGAAGCTTTCTTT
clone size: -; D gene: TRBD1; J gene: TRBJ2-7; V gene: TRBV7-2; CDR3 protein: CASRLRQGASYEQYF; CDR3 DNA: TGTGCCAGCAGACTTCGACAGGGGGCATCCTACGAGCAGTACTTC
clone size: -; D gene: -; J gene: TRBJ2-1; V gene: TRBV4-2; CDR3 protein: CASSPRYQAYNEQFF; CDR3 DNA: TGTGCCAGCAGCCCCCGGTACCAAGCCTACAATGAGCAGTTCTTC
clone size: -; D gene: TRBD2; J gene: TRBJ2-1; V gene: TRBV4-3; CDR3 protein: CASSHLAGEMNEQFF; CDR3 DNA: TGCGCCAGCAGCCACCTAGCGGGAGAAATGAACGAGCAGTTCTTC
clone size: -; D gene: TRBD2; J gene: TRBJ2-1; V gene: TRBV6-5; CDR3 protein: CASRSGGSNEQFF; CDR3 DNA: TGTGCCAGCAGAAGCGGGGGGAGTAATGAGCAGTTCTTC
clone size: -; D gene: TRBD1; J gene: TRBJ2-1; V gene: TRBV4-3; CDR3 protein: CANSQDRGRGPLNEQFF; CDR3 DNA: TGCGCCAACAGCCAAGATCGGGGCAGGGGGCCCCTAAATGAGCAGTTCTTC
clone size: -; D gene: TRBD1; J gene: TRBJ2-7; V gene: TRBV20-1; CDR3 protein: CRATGQGMYEQYF; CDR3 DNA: TGCAGAGCTACCGGACAGGGGATGTACGAGCAGTACTTC
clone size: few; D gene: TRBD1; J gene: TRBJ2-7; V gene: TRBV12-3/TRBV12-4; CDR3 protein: CASTPDRAYEQYF; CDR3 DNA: TGTGCCAGCACCCCGGACAGGGCCTACGAGCAGTACTTC
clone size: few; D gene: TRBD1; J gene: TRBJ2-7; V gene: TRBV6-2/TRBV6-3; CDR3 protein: CASGQGLEQYF; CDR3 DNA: TGTGCCAGTGGACAGGGACTCGAGCAGTACTTC
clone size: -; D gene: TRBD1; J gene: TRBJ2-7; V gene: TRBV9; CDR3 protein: CASSVNNRGLINSYEQYF; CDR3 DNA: TGTGCCAGCAGCGTAAATAACAGGGGGCTAATCAACTCCTACGAGCAGTACTTC
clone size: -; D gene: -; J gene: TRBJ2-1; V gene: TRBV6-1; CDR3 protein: CASRKHARLHSSYNEQFF; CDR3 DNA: TGTGCCAGCAGGAAACATGCCAGGTTGCATAGCTCCTACAATGAGCAGTTCTTC
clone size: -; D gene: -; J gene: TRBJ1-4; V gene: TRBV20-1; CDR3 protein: CSAKRGGPNEKLFF; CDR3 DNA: TGCAGTGCAAAAAGGGGGGGACCTAATGAAAAACTGTTTTTT
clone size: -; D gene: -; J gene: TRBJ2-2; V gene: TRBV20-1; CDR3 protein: CSARGWDPGELFF; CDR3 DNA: TGCAGTGCTAGAGGATGGGATCCCGGGGAGCTGTTTTTT
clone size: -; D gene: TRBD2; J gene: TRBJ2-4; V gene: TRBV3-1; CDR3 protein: CASSQAPGGLANIQYF; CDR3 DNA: TGTGCCAGCAGCCAAGCCCCCGGGGGACTAGCGAACATTCAGTACTTC
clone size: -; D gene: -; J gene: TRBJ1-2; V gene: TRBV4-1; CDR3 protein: CASSQGGRTNYGYTF; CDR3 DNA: TGCGCCAGCAGCCAAGGTGGCAGGACAAACTATGGCTACACCTTC
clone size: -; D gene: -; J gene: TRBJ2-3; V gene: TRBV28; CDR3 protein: CASSLGRPASTDTQYF; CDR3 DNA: TGTGCCAGCAGTTTAGGGCGTCCAGCTAGCACAGATACGCAGTATTTT
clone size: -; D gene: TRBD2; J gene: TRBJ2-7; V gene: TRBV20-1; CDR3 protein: CSAQFSSGPYEQYF; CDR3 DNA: TGCAGTGCCCAATTCTCTAGCGGTCCCTACGAGCAGTACTTC
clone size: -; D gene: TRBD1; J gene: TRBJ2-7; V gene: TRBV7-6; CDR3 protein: CANSLGDSSYNEQYF; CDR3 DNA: TGTGCCAACAGCCTCGGGGACAGCTCCTACAATGAGCAGTACTTC
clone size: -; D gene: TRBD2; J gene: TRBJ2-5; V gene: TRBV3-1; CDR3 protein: CASSPSGRWETQYF; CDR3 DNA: TGTGCCAGCAGCCCTAGCGGGAGGTGGGAGACCCAGTACTTC